One and the same sample provided the 9 T cell receptor beta chains below, sequenced in a study of CD4 T cells in relation to SARS-CoV-2 and coronaviruses. Their cognate antigens are unknown. Before the COVID-19 pandemic, during about 2011-2018, CD4+ T cells were taken from unexposed donors. Isolation of CD4+ T cells took place after approximately 10 days in culture. TCRdb keeps only in-frame clones here, not all; method: immunoSEQ multiplex PCR. The table shows 9,500 to 11,000 clones, with 81% occurring only once. Sequenced material: CD4+ T cells from PBMCs, cultured in vitro. All receptors derive from a human donor in good health.

V usage is TRBV6-2 or TRBV6-3 and J usage is TRBJ1-1; D not certain. Trimming shortened V by 3 bases and J by 1 base, and 15 bases separated the two germline ends. Germline V lookup: CDR1 MNHEY, CDR2 SVGEGT. This CDR3 region has 16 residues. CDR3 amino acids: CASSYIRRRSNTEAFF. CDR3 DNA sequence: TGTGCCAGCAGTTATATCCGACGGCGATCGAACACTGAAGCTTTCTTT.

V gene TRBV4-1 combines with J gene TRBJ2-1; 12 bases match TRBD1. The CDR3 has 16 amino acids. Germline V CDR1 and CDR2: MGHRA, YSYEKL. V was clipped by 4 bases and J by 7 bases; unmatched bases: 8. CDR3 DNA: TGCGCCAGCAGCCGGACCGGGACAGGGGGCTCGAATGAGCAGTTCTTC. Its translation is CASSRTGTGGSNEQFF.

This sequence joins TRBV10-1 and TRBJ2-7; D is ambiguous. Germline V gene sequence: CDR1 WNHNN, CDR2 SYGVQD (reference sequence). The CDR3 is 12 residues long. Trimming cost V 7 bases and J 3 bases, with 10 bases left between them. The CDR3 DNA sequence: TGCGCCAGCACCTCGACCGGCTACGAGCAGTACTTC. Translation: CASTSTGYEQYF.

This chain links TRBV2 with TRBJ2-7; 9 bases fit TRBD1. V lost 10 bases, J lost 5 bases, and 6 bases stayed unmatched. CDR1 is SNHLY, CDR2 FYNNEI, per germline. The CDR3 totals 12 residues. CDR3 DNA: TGTGCCACCGGGACAGGGATGCACGAGCAGTACTTC. This encodes CATGTGMHEQYF.

V gene TRBV6-6 combines with J gene TRBJ2-7, with D maybe TRBD1 (5 bases). V lost 5 bases to trimming and J lost 0 bases, with 14 bases between them. The germline V gene has CDR1 MNHNY and CDR2 SVGAGI (reference sequence). The CDR3 consists of 15 residues. The CDR3 DNA reads as TGTGCCAGCAGTCCCGACAGATCTAACTCCTACGAGCAGTACTTC. Translation gives CASSPDRSNSYEQYF.

This clone was recorded only once. The rearrangement joins TRBV29-1 to TRBJ2-1, with D tentatively TRBD2 (6 bases). Trimming shortened V by 8 bases and J by 7 bases, and 12 bases separated the two germline ends. The CDR3 is 11 residues long. CDR1 SQVTM and CDR2 ANQGSEA come from the germline V gene. The CDR3 reads CSLGGGNEQFF. CDR3 nucleotide sequence: TGCAGCCTGGGGGGTGGGAATGAGCAGTTCTTC.

The rearrangement uses TRBV2 and TRBJ1-3, with D uncertain. Trimming cost V 4 bases and J 4 bases, with 8 bases left between them. Germline assignment: CDR1 SNHLY and CDR2 FYNNEI. The CDR3 has 13 residues. CDR3 coding DNA: TGTGCCAGCAGTGTCCACAGAGGAAACACCATATATTTT. The encoded protein is CASSVHRGNTIYF.

This clone is a singleton in its sample. This sequence joins TRBV6-5 and TRBJ1-1, with D perhaps TRBD1 (5 bases). The CDR3 has 15 residues. Looked up from germline, CDR1 is MNHEY and CDR2 is SVGAGI. Trimming cost V 6 bases and J 0 bases, with 14 bases left between them. The CDR3: CASSNQGFMNTEAFF. DNA for the CDR3: TGTGCCAGCAGCAACCAGGGTTTTATGAACACTGAAGCTTTCTTT.

This chain connects TRBV5-1 to TRBJ2-7; 7 bases are shared with TRBD2. This CDR3 has 15 residues. Germline V gives CDR1 SGHRS, CDR2 YFSETQ. Germline trimming cut 4 bases from V and 2 bases from J; bases unmatched to any gene: 9. CDR3 coding DNA: TGCGCCAGCAGCCCGGACGGGACTACCACCTACGAGCAGTACTTC. Its translation is CASSPDGTTTYEQYF.